Below are 19 T cell receptor beta chains sequenced from a single sample in a study of blood T cell repertoires in COVID-19. Assay used: immunoSEQ multiplex PCR; TCRdb lists only in-frame clones, some missing. The sample has 300,000 to 400,000 clones; around 89% are singletons. The sequencing input was peripheral blood. These receptors came from a woman younger than 45 with COVID-19, enrolled during active disease.

The V gene is TRBV18, the J gene TRBJ2-1, with 8 positions matching TRBD1. J gave up 8 bases and V 4 bases, and 10 bases lay outside the gene matches. The CDR3 is 15 residues long. Germline lookup yields CDR1 KGHSH and CDR2 LQKENI. CDR3 region: CASSRAGTGGDEQFF. The CDR3 nucleotides are TGTGCCAGCTCACGAGCCGGGACAGGTGGTGATGAGCAGTTCTTC. Full variable domain (rest looked up from reference TRBV18 and TRBJ2-1): NAGVMQNPRHLVRRRGQEARLRCSPMKGHSHVYWYRQLPEEGLKFMVYLQKENIIDESGMPKERFSAEFPKEGPSILRIQQVVRGDSAAYFCASSRAGTGGDEQFFGPGTRLTVL.

This sequence joins TRBV19 and TRBJ2-7; 8 positions agree with TRBD2. Germline V CDR1 and CDR2: LNHDA, SQIVND (reference sequence). V was clipped by 4 bases and J by 4 bases; unmatched bases: 3. CDR3 size: 13 residues. CDR3 protein: CASSSSGVYEQYF. CDR3 sequence (DNA): TGTGCCAGTAGTAGTAGCGGGGTTTACGAGCAGTACTTC. The whole variable domain, filled in from reference TRBV19 and TRBJ2-7, reads DGGITQSPKYLFRKEGQNVTLSCEQNLNHDAMYWYRQDPGQGLRLIYYSQIVNDFQKGDIAEGYSVSREKKESFPLTVTSAQKNPTAFYLCASSSSGVYEQYFGPGTRLTVT.

The DNA for the CDR3 is TGCGCCAGCAGTGGCGGGGGTTCGACCACAGATACGCAGTATTTT. Translation gives CASSGGGSTTDTQYF. The V call is TRBV10-1, the J call TRBJ2-3, with 7 nucleotides matching TRBD2. CDR1 is WNHNN, CDR2 SYGVQD, per germline (reference sequence). The ends lost 4 bases at V and 2 bases at J; junction bases unmatched: 6. This CDR3 spans 15 amino acids.

The V gene is TRBV12-3 or TRBV12-4, the J gene TRBJ1-6, with D unclear. Trimming shortened V by 2 bases and J by 4 bases, and 3 bases separated the two germline ends. This CDR3 spans 13 amino acids. The CDR3 sequence is CASSLIYNSPLHF. The CDR3 DNA reads as TGTGCCAGCAGTTTAATATATAATTCACCCCTCCACTTT.

This rearrangement joins TRBV7-8 to TRBJ1-1, with a tentative D call TRBD1 (5 bases). This CDR3 spans 14 amino acids. V gave up 5 bases and J gave up 10 bases, with 20 bases separating them. Germline CDR1 reads SGHVS; CDR2 reads FQNEAQ. The chain's CDR3 is CASSLSGPTGGAFF. The DNA for the CDR3 is TGTGCCAGCAGCCTATCGGGACCCACCGGGGGAGCTTTCTTT. Based on the CDR3 plus reference TRBV7-8 and TRBJ1-1, the full variable domain is GAGVSQSPRYKVAKRGQDVALRCDPISGHVSLFWYQQALGQGPEFLTYFQNEAQLDKSGLPSDRFFAERPEGSVSTLKIQRTQQEDSAVYLCASSLSGPTGGAFFGQGTRLTVV.

The chain carries TRBV3-1 (or the pseudogene TRBV3-2) and TRBJ2-2; 7 positions agree with TRBD2. Germline V CDR1 and CDR2: LGHDT, YNNKEL (reference sequence). This CDR3 region has 13 residues. Trimming at V came to 5 bases and at J to 7 bases, leaving 4 bases not matched to a gene. The CDR3 sequence is CASSKRTSGELFF. The CDR3 bases are TGTGCCAGCAGCAAGAGGACTAGCGGGGAGCTGTTTTTT.

In regard to this clone: Additional DNA sequences in this sample encode the identical CDR3. This chain's CDR3 is CASSRTGDGYTF. The CDR3 DNA reads TGTGCCAGCAGCCGGACAGGAGATGGCTACACCTTC. The J gene is TRBJ1-2, the V gene TRBV7-9, with TRBD1 matching 7 bases. Germline CDR1 and CDR2: SEHNR and FQNEAQ (reference sequence). V lost 5 bases, J lost 6 bases, and 3 bases stayed unmatched. The length of the CDR3 is 12 residues.

The chain recombines TRBV4-1 with TRBJ2-1; D is ambiguous. The CDR3 contains 15 residues. V lost 4 bases, J lost 0 bases, and 10 bases lay in between. Per the germline V gene, CDR1 is MGHRA and CDR2 is YSYEKL. The CDR3, as DNA: TGCGCCAGCAGCCCCTCGTTGAGCTCCTACAATGAGCAGTTCTTC. It is translated as CASSPSLSSYNEQFF.

This rearrangement joins TRBV4-3 to TRBJ2-1; D unclear. CDR3 size: 18 residues. Per the germline V gene, CDR1 is LGHNA and CDR2 is YSLEER. V dropped 3 bases and J dropped 2 bases, with 20 bases sitting between them. The CDR3 DNA reads TGCGCCAGCAGCCACCCCTCGGCCCCGGGTGGCCCCTACAATGAGCAGTTCTTC. Amino acids: CASSHPSAPGGPYNEQFF.

This clone appeared a single time. The chain recombines TRBV7-2 with TRBJ1-3; D gene unclear. Germline lookup yields CDR1 SGHTA and CDR2 FQGNSA. The ends were cut back, 4 bases at V and 0 bases at J, with 13 bases in the middle. The CDR3 extends over 16 amino acids. The CDR3 coding sequence is TGTGCCAGCAGCTCAGTAGAGCTAGTCTCTGGAAACACCATATATTTT. This codes for CASSSVELVSGNTIYF.

The chain links TRBV9 to TRBJ2-5; 12 bases are shared with TRBD2. Germline CDR1 reads SGDLS; CDR2 reads YYNGEE. Trimming cost V 6 bases and J 5 bases; bases outside gene matches: 8. This CDR3 spans 15 amino acids. CDR3 sequence (DNA): TGTGCCAGCACGACTAGCGGGAGCGAGTGGGAGACCCAGTACTTC. Translated, it gives CASTTSGSEWETQYF.

The J gene is TRBJ1-4, the V gene TRBV28; D is possibly TRBD1 (6 bases). V was clipped by 6 bases and J by 8 bases, with 19 bases between them. The CDR3 loop spans 15 amino acids. CDR1 is MDHEN, CDR2 SYDVKM, per germline. CDR3 loop: CASRAGEGFLEKLFF. The CDR3 DNA reads TGTGCCAGCAGGGCAGGGGAAGGTTTTCTCGAAAAACTGTTTTTT.

V and J are TRBV7-2 and TRBJ2-7; tentative D call: TRBD2 (7 bases). Trimming shortened V by 8 bases and J by 3 bases, and 20 bases separated the two germline ends. The CDR3 is 15 residues long. In germline, CDR1 is SGHTA, CDR2 FQGNSA. The CDR3 region has the DNA TGTGCCAGCTCCCGAGGGGGGGGAGCGTTCTACGAGCAGTACGTC. Protein sequence: CASSRGGGAFYEQYV.

This chain links TRBV7-2 with TRBJ2-7; 11 nucleotides align to TRBD2. The CDR3 is made up of 15 amino acids. V lost 0 bases to trimming and J lost 2 bases; unmatched junction nucleotides: 0. Germline values: CDR1 SGHTA, CDR2 FQGNSA. The CDR3 is CASSLASGGAYEQYF. For the CDR3, the DNA is TGTGCCAGCAGCTTAGCTAGCGGGGGGGCCTACGAGCAGTACTTC.

This CDR3 reads CASKGRDNEKLFF. CDR3 sequence (DNA): TGTGCCTCTAAGGGGAGGGATAATGAAAAACTGTTTTTT. V and J are TRBV30 and TRBJ1-4; possibly TRBD1 for D (5 bases). Germline values: CDR1 GTSNPN, CDR2 SVGIG (reference sequence). The V end was cut by 7 bases, the J end by 4 bases, with 13 bases between. This CDR3 comprises 13 residues.

This clone has a single count. The J gene is TRBJ1-1, the V gene TRBV2, with 7 bases matching TRBD1. Germline values: CDR1 SNHLY, CDR2 FYNNEI. The CDR3 has 12 residues. Trimming at V came to 6 bases and at J to 13 bases, leaving 11 bases not matched to a gene. The CDR3 coding sequence is TGTGCCAGCAGCCCGACAGGGCAGAGGGTTTTCTTT. Amino acid sequence: CASSPTGQRVFF.

The chain links TRBV19 to TRBJ1-1; D is possibly TRBD1 (6 bases). Germline V gene lookup returns CDR1 LNHDA and CDR2 SQIVND (reference sequence). Trimming removed 7 bases at V and 0 bases at J, with 12 bases between. The CDR3 length is 14 residues. CDR3 coding DNA: TGTGCCAGTATGCAGGGGACCTTGAACACTGAAGCTTTCTTT. Protein sequence: CASMQGTLNTEAFF.

The rearrangement uses TRBV5-7 and TRBJ1-5; D is perhaps TRBD1 (6 bases). TRBV5-7 is marked as an open reading frame, function uncertain. This CDR3 is 16 amino acids long. The V gene lost 1 base and the J gene lost 4 bases, with 15 bases spanning the gap. The CDR3 DNA reads TGTGCCAGCAGCTTGATGTGTGACAGGATTAATCAGCCCCAGCATTTT. This codes for CASSLMCDRINQPQHF.

The chain is built from TRBV7-8 and TRBJ1-3, with unresolved D. Per the germline V gene, CDR1 is SGHVS and CDR2 is FQNEAQ. Deletions cut 5 bases from V and 7 bases from J, with 15 bases between. This CDR3 has 14 residues. The DNA of the CDR3 is TGTGCCAGCAGCCCCCAGGACTTTGGGAACACCATATATTTT. Amino acids: CASSPQDFGNTIYF. Using reference TRBV7-8 and TRBJ1-3 for the parts outside the CDR3, the full variable domain is GAGVSQSPRYKVAKRGQDVALRCDPISGHVSLFWYQQALGQGPEFLTYFQNEAQLDKSGLPSDRFFAERPEGSVSTLKIQRTQQEDSAVYLCASSPQDFGNTIYFGEGSWLTVV.